Shown below are 13 T cell receptor beta chains from a single sample sequenced in a study of shared clonotypes between healthy human individuals. TCRdb keeps only in-frame clones here, not all; method: immunoSEQ multiplex PCR. This sample carries 2 million to 2.5 million clones, just under 95% of them seen once, and the ten largest clones take around 0.4%. The sample was naive CD4+ T cells from PBMCs. The sample's subset: CD45RA+ positively selected. All receptors come from a man aged 18-30 years in good health. Some clones in this sample may be carry-over from other donors' samples.

V is TRBV28 and J is TRBJ1-5; perhaps TRBD1 as D (5 bases). Germline CDR1 is MDHEN and CDR2 is SYDVKM. Between the trimmed V and J ends, which lost 7 bases and 4 bases, there was a span of 14 bases. This CDR3 contains 14 residues. The CDR3 sequence: CASKKGTKNQPQHF. The CDR3 nucleotides are TGTGCCAGCAAAAAGGGGACTAAAAATCAGCCCCAGCATTTT. Together with reference TRBV28 and TRBJ1-5, the CDR3 gives the full variable domain: DVKVTQSSRYLVKRTGEKVFLECVQDMDHENMFWYRQDPGLGLRLIYFSYDVKMKEKGDIPEGYSVSREKKERFSLILESASTNQTSMYLCASKKGTKNQPQHFGDGTRLSIL.

This clone was seen just once. For the CDR3, the DNA is TGTGCCAGCAGTCCCCCCCCACTTATCTCTGGAAACACCATATATTTT. Protein: CASSPPPLISGNTIYF. The gene calls are TRBV27 and TRBJ1-3, with D unresolved. This CDR3 has 16 residues. CDR1 and CDR2 from the germline V gene are MNHEY and SMNVEV (reference sequence). Trimming stripped 5 bases from V and 0 bases from J, with 14 bases between.

This chain uses TRBV18 with TRBJ2-6; possibly TRBD1 or TRBD2 for D (6 bases each). Trimming took off 6 bases at V and 2 bases at J, with 17 bases between the two ends. Germline assignment: CDR1 KGHSH and CDR2 LQKENI. This CDR3 has 17 residues. The CDR3 coding sequence is TGTGCCAGCTCCCTGGGGGGACAAGGGACTGGGGCCAACGTCCTGACTTTC. It yields the protein CASSLGGQGTGANVLTF.

This chain uses TRBV28 with TRBJ2-3; D not certain. V gave up 6 bases and J gave up 0 bases, with 10 bases separating them. Germline V gene sequence: CDR1 MDHEN, CDR2 SYDVKM. CDR3 size: 14 residues. CDR3 coding DNA: TGTGCCAGCAGCGGACCCCCTAGCACAGATACGCAGTATTTT. Translated, it gives CASSGPPSTDTQYF.

Remarks on this clone: Other DNA sequences within the sample encode an identical CDR3. The chain recombines TRBV2 with TRBJ1-5, with 7 bases lining up with TRBD1. V was pared by 4 bases and J by 3 bases, with 3 bases of the junction left unmatched. Germline lookup yields CDR1 SNHLY and CDR2 FYNNEI. This CDR3 is built from 14 residues. The CDR3 nucleotides read TGTGCCAGCAGTGCGGGACAGTCCAATCAGCCCCAGCATTTT. Translating it yields CASSAGQSNQPQHF.

The chain joins TRBV6-1 to TRBJ1-1; 9 nucleotides agree with TRBD1. The CDR3 spans 14 residues. Trimming took 6 bases from V and 6 from J; bases not matched to a gene: 8. Per the germline V gene, CDR1 is MNHNS and CDR2 is SASEGT. CDR3 DNA: TGTGCCAGCAGGGACAGGGGAAGGGGCGCTGAAGCTTTCTTT. It codes for CASRDRGRGAEAFF.

J is TRBJ2-3 and V is TRBV28, with TRBD2 identical over 12 bases. Germline V gene sequence: CDR1 MDHEN, CDR2 SYDVKM. The V and J ends lost 5 bases and 3 bases, in that order; junction bases with no gene match: 12. This CDR3 region has 18 residues. This chain's CDR3 is CASSRLAGGPFRTDTQYF. The CDR3, as DNA: TGTGCCAGCAGTCGGCTAGCGGGAGGGCCGTTTCGAACAGATACGCAGTATTTT.

The genes are TRBV9 and TRBJ2-3; the D gene is possibly TRBD2 (6 bases). Germline V gives CDR1 SGDLS, CDR2 YYNGEE. The CDR3 contains 16 residues. Trimming stripped 2 bases from V and 0 bases from J, with 13 bases between. CDR3 DNA: TGTGCCAGCAGCGTCTTTAGCGGATCCAGCACAGATACGCAGTATTTT. Residues: CASSVFSGSSTDTQYF.

The J gene is TRBJ2-7, the V gene TRBV5-1; possibly TRBD2 for D (6 bases). Germline loops: CDR1 SGHRS, CDR2 YFSETQ. V was clipped by 0 bases and J by 6 bases, with 13 bases between them. CDR3 length: 14 residues. CDR3 sequence reads: CASSLVSGRSEQYF. The CDR3 nucleotides are TGCGCCAGCAGCTTGGTATCAGGGAGGTCCGAGCAGTACTTC.

The J gene is TRBJ1-5, the V gene TRBV28, with 8 bases matching TRBD1. Germline trimming cut 5 bases from V and 4 bases from J; bases unmatched to any gene: 10. The CDR3 is 16 residues long. CDR1 and CDR2 (germline): MDHEN, SYDVKM. CDR3 amino acids: CASSTTTGVRNQPQHF. CDR3 coding DNA: TGTGCCAGCAGTACCACGACAGGGGTTAGGAATCAGCCCCAGCATTTT.

The chain employs TRBV7-3 and TRBJ2-3; no reliable D call. CDR1 is SGHTA and CDR2 is FQGTGA in the germline V gene. CDR3 size: 17 residues. V dropped 2 bases and J dropped 2 bases, with 17 bases sitting between them. CDR3 residues: CASSLFGLYDVTDTQYF. CDR3 bases: TGTGCCAGCAGCTTATTTGGGCTTTATGACGTCACAGATACGCAGTATTTT.

This clone has more than one count but fewer than ten. The gene calls are TRBV4-2 and TRBJ2-1; D is uncertain. Germline CDR1 is LGHNA and CDR2 is YNFKEQ. The length of the CDR3 is 14 residues. The ends were cut back, 1 base at V and 6 bases at J, with 10 bases in the middle. CDR3 residues: CASSQGFSINEQFF. CDR3 coding DNA: TGTGCCAGCAGCCAAGGTTTTAGCATCAATGAGCAGTTCTTC.

V is TRBV28 and J is TRBJ1-2; D is possibly TRBD1 (6 bases). Germline lookup yields CDR1 MDHEN and CDR2 SYDVKM. V shed 4 bases and J shed 4 bases, with 10 bases lying between them. CDR3 length: 13 residues. The CDR3 here is CASSSGRGYGYTF. CDR3 nucleotide sequence: TGTGCCAGCAGTTCCGGCAGGGGCTATGGCTACACCTTC.